Listed below are T cell receptor beta chains from one sample, sequenced in a study of blood T cell repertoires in COVID-19. Sequencing used immunoSEQ multiplex PCR; TCRdb keeps in-frame clones, though not all of them. The sample lists about 180,000 clones; about 81% were seen once. Sequencing was done on a sample of peripheral blood. Source of these receptors: a woman aged 70-85 years with acute or convalescent COVID-19. CDR3s include the opening cysteine and the closing phenylalanine or tryptophan. The D gene is left open where the match is weak. Where a row states a size, it is once, few, many or the class of an expanded clone; other rows omit it.

J gene: TRBJ1-1; D gene: .; clone size: .; V gene: TRBV5-1; CDR3 length: 13; CDR3 DNA: TGCGCCAGCAGCACAGGGTCGGACACTGAAGCTTTCTTT; CDR3 protein: CASSTGSDTEAFF
J gene: TRBJ1-6; D gene: TRBD1; clone size: .; V gene: TRBV5-6; CDR3 length: 15; CDR3 DNA: TGTGCCAGCAGCTCCGGGACAGCCGATAATTCACCCCTCCACTTT; CDR3 protein: CASSSGTADNSPLHF
J gene: TRBJ1-1; D gene: .; clone size: .; V gene: TRBV7-2; CDR3 length: 14; CDR3 DNA: TGTGCCAGCAGCTTAGCCGGCAGGGGCACTGAAGCTTTCTTT; CDR3 protein: CASSLAGRGTEAFF
J gene: TRBJ1-2; D gene: TRBD1; clone size: once; V gene: TRBV5-6; CDR3 length: 14; CDR3 DNA: TGTGCCAGCAGCCCAGGACAGGGGGTCTATGGCTACACCTTC; CDR3 protein: CASSPGQGVYGYTF
J gene: TRBJ2-7; D gene: .; clone size: .; V gene: TRBV19; CDR3 length: 14; CDR3 DNA: TGTGCCAGTAGCCTCCTACGAGGGGGGGACGAGCAGTACTTC; CDR3 protein: CASSLLRGGDEQYF
J gene: TRBJ2-7; D gene: .; clone size: .; V gene: TRBV28; CDR3 length: 15; CDR3 DNA: TGTGCCAGCAGTCCCAGTCAGGGGACGACCTACGAGCAGTACTTC; CDR3 protein: CASSPSQGTTYEQYF
J gene: TRBJ2-3; D gene: .; clone size: .; V gene: TRBV28; CDR3 length: 15; CDR3 DNA: TGTGCCAGCCATCCTGGGGGCACGATCACAGATACGCAGTATTTT; CDR3 protein: CASHPGGTITDTQYF
J gene: TRBJ2-2; D gene: .; clone size: .; V gene: TRBV12-3/TRBV12-4; CDR3 length: 13; CDR3 DNA: TGTGCCAGCAGTACGCGGAACACCGGGGAGCTGTTTTTT; CDR3 protein: CASSTRNTGELFF
J gene: TRBJ1-4; D gene: TRBD1; clone size: .; V gene: TRBV27; CDR3 length: 15; CDR3 DNA: TGTGCCAGCAGTTATATGACAGGGGGCTCAGAGAAACTGTTTTTT; CDR3 protein: CASSYMTGGSEKLFF
J gene: TRBJ2-7; D gene: .; clone size: .; V gene: TRBV6-5; CDR3 length: 11; CDR3 DNA: TGTGCCATCCAGGATTTTTACGAGCAGTACTTC; CDR3 protein: CAIQDFYEQYF
J gene: TRBJ1-2; D gene: .; clone size: .; V gene: TRBV5-6; CDR3 length: 14; CDR3 DNA: TGTGCCAGCAGCTGGGGACCGGCAGGGGATGGCTACACCTTC; CDR3 protein: CASSWGPAGDGYTF
J gene: TRBJ2-2; D gene: .; clone size: .; V gene: TRBV7-2; CDR3 length: 12; CDR3 DNA: TGTGCCAGCAACCACCAGACCGGGGAGCTGTTTTTT; CDR3 protein: CASNHQTGELFF
J gene: TRBJ2-1; D gene: TRBD1; clone size: .; V gene: TRBV6-2/TRBV6-3; CDR3 length: 14; CDR3 DNA: TGTGCCAGCAGTCCGGGACAGGTTGACAATGAGCAGTTCTTC; CDR3 protein: CASSPGQVDNEQFF
J gene: TRBJ1-3; D gene: .; clone size: .; V gene: TRBV30; CDR3 length: 12; CDR3 DNA: TGTGCCTGGCAGGGGCCTGGAAACACCATATATTTT; CDR3 protein: CAWQGPGNTIYF
J gene: TRBJ1-2; D gene: .; clone size: .; V gene: TRBV28; CDR3 length: 14; CDR3 DNA: TGTGCCAGCAGTTTAACCAACAGCATCTATGGCTACACCTTC; CDR3 protein: CASSLTNSIYGYTF
J gene: TRBJ2-1; D gene: .; clone size: .; V gene: TRBV7-2; CDR3 length: 14; CDR3 DNA: TGTGCCAGCAGTTTGAACTACTTCTACAATGAGCAGTTCTTC; CDR3 protein: CASSLNYFYNEQFF
J gene: TRBJ2-1; D gene: TRBD2; clone size: .; V gene: TRBV9; CDR3 length: 15; CDR3 DNA: TGTGCCAGCAGCCGAAGACTAGCGGGGTACAATGAGCAGTTCTTC; CDR3 protein: CASSRRLAGYNEQFF
J gene: TRBJ1-1; D gene: .; clone size: many; V gene: TRBV6-5; CDR3 length: 11; CDR3 DNA: TGTGCCAGCAGTACAGGGATAGGGGCTTTCTTT; CDR3 protein: CASSTGIGAFF
J gene: TRBJ2-3; D gene: TRBD2; clone size: .; V gene: TRBV5-1; CDR3 length: 15; CDR3 DNA: TGCGCCAGCAGCCGATCCGCGGGAGGCACAGATACGCAGTATTTT; CDR3 protein: CASSRSAGGTDTQYF
J gene: TRBJ2-3; D gene: TRBD1; clone size: once; V gene: TRBV6-4; CDR3 length: 15; CDR3 DNA: TGTGCCAGCAGTGCCAGACAGGGGAGCACAGATACGCAGTATTTT; CDR3 protein: CASSARQGSTDTQYF
J gene: TRBJ1-5; D gene: .; clone size: .; V gene: TRBV24-1; CDR3 length: 17; CDR3 DNA: TGTGCCACCAGTGATCGAAGCCGAGATTATAGCAATCAGCCCCAGCATTTT; CDR3 protein: CATSDRSRDYSNQPQHF
J gene: TRBJ1-4; D gene: .; clone size: .; V gene: TRBV28; CDR3 length: 17; CDR3 DNA: TGTGCCAGCAGTTTATGGGGGGGGAACCAACATAATGAAAAACTGTTTTTT; CDR3 protein: CASSLWGGNQHNEKLFF
J gene: TRBJ1-1; D gene: .; clone size: .; V gene: TRBV6-5; CDR3 length: 14; CDR3 DNA: TGTGCCAGCAGTTACGTAGGGGGAAACACTGAAGCTTTCTTT; CDR3 protein: CASSYVGGNTEAFF
J gene: TRBJ1-4; D gene: TRBD1; clone size: .; V gene: TRBV15; CDR3 length: 14; CDR3 DNA: TGTGCCACCAGAGCAGGACAGGGAGTGGAAAAACTGTTTTTT; CDR3 protein: CATRAGQGVEKLFF
J gene: TRBJ1-2; D gene: .; clone size: .; V gene: TRBV4-2; CDR3 length: 15; CDR3 DNA: TGTGCCAGCAGCCTCGACTACCGGGCCCACTATGGCTACACCTTC; CDR3 protein: CASSLDYRAHYGYTF
J gene: TRBJ1-1; D gene: .; clone size: few; V gene: TRBV27; CDR3 length: 14; CDR3 DNA: TGTGCCAGCAGTTTGGAGGGCCTGAACACTGAAGCTTTCTTT; CDR3 protein: CASSLEGLNTEAFF
J gene: TRBJ2-5; D gene: .; clone size: .; V gene: TRBV7-9; CDR3 length: 13; CDR3 DNA: TGTGCCAGCAGCCGGGGGAGTGGGGAGACCCAGTACTTC; CDR3 protein: CASSRGSGETQYF
J gene: TRBJ2-2; D gene: .; clone size: .; V gene: TRBV21-1; CDR3 length: 17; CDR3 DNA: TGTGCCAGCAAAAGCACGAGTCGGGACAGGGGACCCGGGGAGCTGTTTTTT; CDR3 protein: CASKSTSRDRGPGELFF